The sample holds many counts of the clone carrying this T cell receptor (beta chain). No antigen is known for it. The authors obtained PBMCs from roughly 10 ml of fresh peripheral blood. The CDR3 runs 14 residues. Germline V gene data show CDR1 as LNHNV and CDR2 as YYDKDF (reference sequence). V lost 5 bases and J lost 14, with 22 bases in between. These data are taken from a study of T cells in Graves' hyperthyroidism and ophthalmopathy. As for the study in general: Sampling of peripheral blood happened at initial diagnosis, prior to any treatment.

Findings and limits, study-wide: The majority of expanded thyroid clonotypes above 0.001 also appeared in blood. The model made its ophthalmopathy prediction, and onset followed a median about 6 months later.

TCR beta CDR3 regions were amplified from RNA transcripts. A set of HTBI primers served as the primers for a first-round RT-PCR of the TCR CDR3. TCRdb re-called the multiplex PCR reads through MiXCR, storing one row per CDR3 protein. Among 300,000 to 350,000 distinct CDR3 sequences listed, over 15% were seen once. The chain links TRBV15 to TRBJ2-4; possibly TRBD2 for D (5 bases). Sequencing input: blood. This TCR was sampled from a woman aged 40 to 50 with Graves' ophthalmopathy. The CDR3 protein is CATSDLDFPSTEYF. CDR3 nucleotide sequence: TGTGCCACCAGCGACTTGGACTTTCCGTCGACGGAGTACTTC. Supplemented by reference TRBV15 and TRBJ2-4, the full variable domain reads DAMVIQNPRYQVTQFGKPVTLSCSQTLNHNVMYWYQQKSSQAPKLLFHYYDKDFNNEADTPDNFQSRRPNTSFCFLDIRSPGLGDTAMYLCATSDLDFPSTEYFGAGTRLSVL.